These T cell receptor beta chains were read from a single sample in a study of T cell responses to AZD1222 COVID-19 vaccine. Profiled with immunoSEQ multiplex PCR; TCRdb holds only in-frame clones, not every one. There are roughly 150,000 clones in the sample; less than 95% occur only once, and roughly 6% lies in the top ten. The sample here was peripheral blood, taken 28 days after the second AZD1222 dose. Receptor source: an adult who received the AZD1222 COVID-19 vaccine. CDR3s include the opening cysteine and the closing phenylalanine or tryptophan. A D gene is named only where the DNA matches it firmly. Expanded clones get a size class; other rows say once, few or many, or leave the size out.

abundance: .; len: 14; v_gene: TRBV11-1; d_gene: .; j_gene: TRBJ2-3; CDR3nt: TGTGCCAGCAGCTTAACGGAGGGCACAGATACGCAGTATTTT; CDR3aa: CASSLTEGTDTQYF
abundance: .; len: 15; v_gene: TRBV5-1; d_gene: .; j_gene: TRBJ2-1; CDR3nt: TGCGCCAGCAGCTTGCAGGTCGCAGGGGCGAATGAGCAGTTCTTC; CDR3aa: CASSLQVAGANEQFF
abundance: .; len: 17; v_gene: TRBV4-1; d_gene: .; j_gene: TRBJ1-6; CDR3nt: TGCGCCAGCAGCCAAGTGGACCGCAGCTCCTATAATTCACCCCTCCACTTT; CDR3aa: CASSQVDRSSYNSPLHF
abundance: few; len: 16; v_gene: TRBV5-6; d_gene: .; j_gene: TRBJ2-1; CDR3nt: TGTGCCAGCAGCTTGGCCCGCACCCCCTTGTACAATGAGCAGTTCTTC; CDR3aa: CASSLARTPLYNEQFF
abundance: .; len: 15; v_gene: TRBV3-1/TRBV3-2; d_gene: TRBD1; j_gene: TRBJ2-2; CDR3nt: TGTGCCAGCAGCCCGGGACAGGGTTTGGCCGGGGAGCTGTTTTTT; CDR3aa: CASSPGQGLAGELFF
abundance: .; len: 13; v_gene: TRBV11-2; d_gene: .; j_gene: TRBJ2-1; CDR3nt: TGTGCCAGCAGCATGGCTAGTGGCAATGAGCAGTTCTTC; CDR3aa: CASSMASGNEQFF
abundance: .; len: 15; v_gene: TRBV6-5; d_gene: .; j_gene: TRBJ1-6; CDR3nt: TGTGCCAGCAGAATTGACAGTGCCTATAATTCACCCCTCCACTTT; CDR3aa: CASRIDSAYNSPLHF
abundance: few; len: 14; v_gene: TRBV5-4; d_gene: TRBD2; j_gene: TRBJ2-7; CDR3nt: TGTGCCAGCAGCTTTAGCGGGAGTAGAAACGAGCAGTACTTC; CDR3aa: CASSFSGSRNEQYF
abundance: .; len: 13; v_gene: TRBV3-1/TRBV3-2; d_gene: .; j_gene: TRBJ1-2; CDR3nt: TGTGCCAGCACCCCCTTAGGGGGCTATGGCTACACCTTC; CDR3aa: CASTPLGGYGYTF
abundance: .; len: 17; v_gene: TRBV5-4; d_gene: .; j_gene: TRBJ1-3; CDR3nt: TGTGCCAGCAGCGCATCGGGGGGTGGAATCTCTGGAAACACCATATATTTT; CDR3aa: CASSASGGGISGNTIYF
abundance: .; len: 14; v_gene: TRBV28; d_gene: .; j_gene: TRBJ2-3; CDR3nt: TGTGCCAGCAGTTTACCGGGACATGTAGATACGCAGTATTTT; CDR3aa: CASSLPGHVDTQYF
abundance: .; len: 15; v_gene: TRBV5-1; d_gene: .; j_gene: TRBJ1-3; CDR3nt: TGCGCCAGCAGACGTTGGGGGAGCTCTGGAAACACCATATATTTT; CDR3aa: CASRRWGSSGNTIYF
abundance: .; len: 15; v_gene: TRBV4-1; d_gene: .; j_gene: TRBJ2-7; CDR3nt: TGCGCCAGCAGCCAACCCGGTACAGGCTCGTACGAGCAGTACTTC; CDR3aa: CASSQPGTGSYEQYF
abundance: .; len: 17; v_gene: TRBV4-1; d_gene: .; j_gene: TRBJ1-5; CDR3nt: TGCGCCAGCAGCCAAGTTTCTCGCCCGGGGATCAATCAGCCCCAGCATTTT; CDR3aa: CASSQVSRPGINQPQHF
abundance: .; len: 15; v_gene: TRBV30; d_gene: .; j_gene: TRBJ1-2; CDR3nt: TGTGCCTGGAGTGTAGAGACTCTGTTATCGTATGGCTACACCTTC; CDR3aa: CAWSVETLLSYGYTF
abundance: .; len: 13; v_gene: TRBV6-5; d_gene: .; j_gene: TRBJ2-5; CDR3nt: TGTGCCAGCAGGCTCGGGACATTTGGGTCCCAGTACTTC; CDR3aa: CASRLGTFGSQYF
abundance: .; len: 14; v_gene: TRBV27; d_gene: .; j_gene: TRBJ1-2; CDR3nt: TGTGCCAGCAGTCCTTCCGGGACAAAAAGATCCTACACCTTC; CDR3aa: CASSPSGTKRSYTF
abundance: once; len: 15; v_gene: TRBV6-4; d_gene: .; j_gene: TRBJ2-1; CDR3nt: TGTGCCAGCAGTGACCGGGACGGGCCGGGCAATGAGCAGTTCTTC; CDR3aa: CASSDRDGPGNEQFF
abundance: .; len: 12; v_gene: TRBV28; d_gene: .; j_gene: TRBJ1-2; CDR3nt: TGTGCCACCCCTGGGGGGAACTATGGCTACACCTTC; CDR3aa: CATPGGNYGYTF
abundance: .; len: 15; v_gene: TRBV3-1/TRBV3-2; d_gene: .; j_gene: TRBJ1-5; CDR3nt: TGTGCCAGCAGCCCGACCCCCCGGACAGATCAGCCCCAGCATTTT; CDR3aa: CASSPTPRTDQPQHF
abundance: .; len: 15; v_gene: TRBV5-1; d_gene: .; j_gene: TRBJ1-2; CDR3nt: TGCGCCAGCAGTCAAGGGGGGCCCGCCAACTATGGCTACACCTTC; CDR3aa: CASSQGGPANYGYTF
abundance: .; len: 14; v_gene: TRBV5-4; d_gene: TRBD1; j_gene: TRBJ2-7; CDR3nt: TGTGCCAGCAGCTTGGTCCGGGACAGGGTCGAGCAGTACTTC; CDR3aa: CASSLVRDRVEQYF
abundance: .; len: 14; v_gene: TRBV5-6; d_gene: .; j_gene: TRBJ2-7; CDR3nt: TGTGCCAGCAGTCCCCCGGACATCTCCTACGAGCAGTACTTC; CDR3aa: CASSPPDISYEQYF